This T cell receptor beta chain was profiled in a study of Ad26.COV2.S vaccination and SARS-CoV-2 variants. Study as a whole: The vaccine Ad26.COV2.S was put into the muscle once, or twice with 56 days between. Notes on the study in general: Analyses that measured TCR breadth and depth may have underestimated total T cell responses.

The method was immunoSEQ multiplex PCR; TCRdb's version includes in-frame clones alone and lacks a portion of them. The sample lists around 450,000 clones; 85% to 90% were seen once. The CDR3 runs to 12 residues. CDR1 SGHRS and CDR2 YFSETQ come from the germline V gene. The V end was cut by 0 bases, the J end by 3 bases, with 3 bases between. Treatment reported: about 20 received Ad26.COV2.S at low or high dose, single or two shots; about five received placebo; per-sample allocation not given. Day 63 after the first injection of vaccine or placebo was the sampling time. This Boston cohort included adults aged 18-55 years. The vaccine antigen was prefusion-stabilized Wuhan SARS-CoV-2 spike. About this clone: The antigen remains undetermined. This CDR3 is also generated by other DNA sequences in the sample.

J is TRBJ1-1 and V is TRBV5-1; no firm D call. The sequencing used peripheral blood, collected in a trial of Ad26.COV2.S vaccine versus placebo. This receptor was obtained from a person between 18 and 59 years old who received the Ad26.COV2.S COVID-19 vaccine or a placebo. DNA of the CDR3: TGCGCCAGCAGCTTGGGCGACACTGAAGCTTTCTTT. Translation: CASSLGDTEAFF.